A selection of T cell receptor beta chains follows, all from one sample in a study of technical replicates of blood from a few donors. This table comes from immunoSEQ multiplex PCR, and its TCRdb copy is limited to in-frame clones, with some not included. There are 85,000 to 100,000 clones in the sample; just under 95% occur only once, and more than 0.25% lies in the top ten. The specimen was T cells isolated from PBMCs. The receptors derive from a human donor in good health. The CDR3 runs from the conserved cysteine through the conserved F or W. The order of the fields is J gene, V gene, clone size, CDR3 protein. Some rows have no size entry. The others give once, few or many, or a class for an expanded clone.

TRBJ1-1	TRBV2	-	CASSDGGHRGQNTEAFF
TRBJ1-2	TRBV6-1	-	CAIFTGVGGYTF
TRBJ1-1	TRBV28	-	CAVRGLSEAFF
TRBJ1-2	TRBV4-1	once	CASSQGGQYNYGYTF
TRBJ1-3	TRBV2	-	CASSERSWGGNTIYF
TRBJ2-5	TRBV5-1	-	CASSQKPPLGGFEGETQYF
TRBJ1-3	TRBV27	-	CASRNSGGGRAGNTIYF
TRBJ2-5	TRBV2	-	CASSVRQQETQYF
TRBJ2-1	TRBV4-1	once	CASSQETRSSYNEQFF
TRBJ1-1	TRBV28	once	CASSFLYNTEAFF
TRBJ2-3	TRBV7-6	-	CASSLAPSRDTQYF
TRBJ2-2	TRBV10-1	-	CASLPTENTGELFF
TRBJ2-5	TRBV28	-	CASSSPGTGETQYF
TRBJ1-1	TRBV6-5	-	CASNDRGQENTEAFF
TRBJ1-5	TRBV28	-	CASTATGTGNQPQHF
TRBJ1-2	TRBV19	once	CASSSDPPGQQYGYTF
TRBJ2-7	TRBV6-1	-	CASQGGLLPYEQYF
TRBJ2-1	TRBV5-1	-	CASREAGVTYNEQFF
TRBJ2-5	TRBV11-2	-	CASSLGTVQETQYF
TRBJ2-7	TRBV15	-	CATSRGGTSGIGEQYF
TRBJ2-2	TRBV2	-	CASRVGAGEGTGELFF
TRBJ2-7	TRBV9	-	CASSVGDSYEQYF
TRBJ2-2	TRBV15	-	CATSRESLNTGELFF
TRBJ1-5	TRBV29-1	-	CSVDRRVWGNQPQHF
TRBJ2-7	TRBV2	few	CASSGGTGGLYEQYF
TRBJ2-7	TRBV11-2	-	CASRTGPPSYEQYF
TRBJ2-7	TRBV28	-	CAIQTGTLSYEQYF
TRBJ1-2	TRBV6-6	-	CASSYPGRGDYGYTF
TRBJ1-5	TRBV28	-	CASSPQVRRQPQHF
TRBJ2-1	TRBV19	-	CASTKLAGGRSEQFF
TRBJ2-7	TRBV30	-	CAWRSDRGLSYEQYF
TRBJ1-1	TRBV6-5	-	CASSRNTEAFF
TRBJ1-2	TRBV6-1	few	CASGLGWGVYGYTF
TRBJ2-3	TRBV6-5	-	CASSYPSGRAGDTQYF
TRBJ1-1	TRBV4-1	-	CASSQEGGFGGAFF
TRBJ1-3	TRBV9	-	CASSVESLSGNTIYF
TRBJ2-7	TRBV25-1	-	CASSAGGFHGSYEQYF
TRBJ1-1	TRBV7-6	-	CASSLLPGVNTEAFF
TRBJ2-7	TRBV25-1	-	CASSLSYEQYF
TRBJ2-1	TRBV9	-	CASSVERSGGVSMNEQFF
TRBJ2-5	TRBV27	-	CASSPQAQETQYF
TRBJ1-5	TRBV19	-	CASSTVRDRGLYSNQPQHF
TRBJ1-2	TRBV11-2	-	CASSLVGQGNGYTF
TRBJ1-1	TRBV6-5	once	CASSPFGTGRPEAFF
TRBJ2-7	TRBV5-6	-	CASREGVHEQYF
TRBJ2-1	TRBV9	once	CASSVSGGEHNEQFF
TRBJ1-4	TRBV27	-	CASSLYGGGGKLFF
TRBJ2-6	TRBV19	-	CASSMGGVGANVLTF
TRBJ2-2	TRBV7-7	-	CASSLGVDTGELFF
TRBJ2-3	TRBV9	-	CASSVVVGWGTDTQYF
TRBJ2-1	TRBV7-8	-	CASSLELINNEQFF
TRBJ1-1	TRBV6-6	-	CASRRGAVMNTEAFF
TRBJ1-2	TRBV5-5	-	CASSLGQLNYGYTF